Described below is a single T cell receptor (beta chain) sequence and its context. Its antigen is currently not known. No per-base quality is available; no much larger clone lies one base away. Libraries were made using the immunoSEQ multiplex PCR assay. The multiplex PCR relied on a mix of 60 forward primers for TCR Vbeta segments and 13 reverse primers for TCR Jbeta segments. A multiplex PCR assay on genomic DNA amplified the CDR3 region of rearranged TCR beta genes. The amplified TCR beta libraries were sequenced on the Illumina HiSeq System as 87-base-pair reads. The source study handled its data this way. A later analysis counted 65 million to 90 million unique TCR beta chains across the 550 to 700 repertoires, and some 11 million of these chains were shared by at least two donors. A nearest-neighbor algorithm error-corrected the raw reads and collapsed the reads into unique sequences, merging closely related sequences to remove PCR and sequencing errors. CDR3 sequences were aligned to IMGT reference sequences to assign V, D and J gene segments. For a sequence to be retained, a match of at least six nucleotides to both a V gene segment and a J gene segment was required. Rearrangements were classified as productive when the CDR3 lacked stop codons and remained in frame with V and J, and all other rearrangements were classified as non-productive. CDR3 was defined according to IMGT convention as the region running from the second conserved V-encoded cysteine to the conserved J-encoded phenylalanine. Sequences without an unambiguous match to a single V gene segment were excluded from the earlier analysis of a few hundred of the donors. An earlier analysis of fewer than 750 of the donors classified V segments as functional when productive rearrangements were above 56.7% and as segregating when the standard deviation between donors was above 5%. To diagnose cytomegalovirus status from the catalog of TCR beta chain sequences, a statistical classification framework was built. In a later analysis, TCR nucleotide sequences were compared against IMGT/GENE-DB human TR gene sequences so that V and J genes could be assigned. In a later analysis, CDR3 sequences and most-parsimonious VDJ recombination scenarios were assigned using the TCRdist pipeline. In a later analysis, each TCR beta chain was defined by its CDR3 amino acid sequence together with its V-gene family, and reads lacking a unique V-gene family were excluded. As a way to deal with suspected cross-contamination and a sequencing artifact, a later analysis dropped approximately 570 nucleotide sequences that were highly shared and had low generation probability. In a later analysis, a clonal expansion index for each public chain was calculated from normalized within-repertoire ranks of inferred template counts. In a later analysis, generation probabilities were computed with a VDJ recombination model fitted to out-of-frame rearrangements, and the resulting probabilities were checked against IGoR. In a later analysis, hypergeometric tests were used to score TCR-TCR, TCR-HLA and TCR-CMV co-occurrence, with a repertoire-size bias correction applied to TCR pairs. In a later analysis, false discovery rates were estimated by permuting HLA or CMV assignments 20 times. In a later analysis, co-occurring TCRs were grouped with DBSCAN, and TCRdist sequence similarity was added when clustering was performed within HLA-allele-positive subsets. For co-occurrence clustering, repertoires with fewer than 30,000 or more than 120,000 public chains were excluded, along with roughly 5 repertoires with anomalous nucleotide sharing. In TCRdb, the immuneACCESS table is reduced to in-frame sequences with V and J assigned. These tables do not hold every clone; where another copy was compared, an unresolved V gene accounts for under half, and the others remain unexplained. That table gives V, J and clone size, and the DNA gave D and trimming. The sample includes 100,000 to 150,000 clones, with around 80% observed a single time. Around 1.6% of the sample rests with the top ten.

The sample originates from a study of cytomegalovirus exposure and HLA in healthy donors (dated by TCRdb to the late 2010s). Notes on the research overall: In an earlier analysis of some 610 of the donors, roughly 300 Gb of sequence data and some 100 million unique TCR beta sequences from 150 million to 200 million T cells were reported. An early release that covered several hundred HLA-typed donors contained around 330 gigabases of sequencing data and 80 million or so unique TCR sequences. Among the approximately 430 genotyped donors, more than 70% belonged to the genetic ancestry cluster associated with self-reported Caucasian donors. The aim of the study was to test whether cataloging public T cell receptors could identify signatures of past pathogen exposure. The study profiled the T cell repertoires of hundreds of subjects by immunosequencing and related them to cytomegalovirus serostatus. In addition to the first cohort of 666 subjects, a separate validation cohort of about 120 different subjects was used. High-throughput TCR immunosequencing, statistical association of individual TCRs with disease status, and machine learning were combined to predict cytomegalovirus infection status. A later analysis re-examined previously published TCR beta repertoires from just over 650 donors and added high-resolution HLA genotyping to investigate patterns of TCR occurrence. Rather than using new phenotypic data, the later analysis identified candidate immune exposures from TCR beta sequences and from how often those sequences occurred across donors. In an earlier analysis of 550 to 700 of the donors, high-throughput TCR beta sequencing was used to judge whether each TCR beta V gene segment behaved as functional or pseudogenic. Donor age, sex, ethnicity and CMV serostatus were compiled together with the repertoire data. A later genetic analysis took genome-wide SNP genotypes for about three fifths of the roughly 700 donors and used that subset as a discovery cohort. Every repertoire in the discovery cohort had been generated on one and the same sequencing platform. Class I and class II HLA loci were covered by the typing at four-digit resolution. Typing coverage varied by locus: 629-630 donors for A, B, C, DRB1 and DQB1; more than 500 for DQA1; nearly 610 for DPA1; 450 to 480 for DPB1. Four to six DR-DQ haplotypes were handled as single units for association and clustering, since linkage in the cohort was strong. Among approximately 370 genotyped donors of the cohort, an average of approximately 220,000 unique TCR beta nucleotide sequences was sequenced per donor, of which about 18% were non-productive.

The cohort consisted of some 730 healthy bone marrow donors. Cohort members were all nominally healthy when sampled, although unrecorded immune exposures were likely present. The donor tested CMV seronegative, placing the donor among the roughly 340 seronegative members of the cohort. A peripheral blood sample was provided by each donor, and peripheral blood mononuclear cells were used for TCR beta sequencing. Genomic DNA was extracted from the blood cell samples with the Qiagen DNeasy Blood Extraction Kit. What the authors observed across the whole study: In the study, some 180 TCR beta chains were listed as associated with cytomegalovirus. Roughly uniform sequencing depth across donors was assumed in presence/absence analyses, although this assumption may not hold. The authors suggested that the approach could potentially be generalized to other disease states and immunological phenotypes. Strong co-occurrence of HLA alleles, especially DR and DQ, made assigning TCR associations to individual alleles difficult. A later analysis found that HLA-associated TCR beta chains were more clonally expanded and had lower generation probabilities than equally common non-associated chains. Three of the identified cytomegalovirus-associated TCR beta chains were confirmed in vitro to be specific for cytomegalovirus antigens. CMV serostatus was the only immune exposure information available for the cohort. The cohort was sequenced for TCR beta chains only, and without alpha or paired-chain data the features that could be detected were limited. Linkage disequilibrium might explain the correlated functional status among segregating V segments, but an unknown experimental factor could not be ruled out. In a later analysis, TCR association rates were found to vary across HLA loci, with the most associated TCRs seen for DRB1 alleles and the fewest for HLA-C alleles. Most TCR sequences were observed very rarely across donors, whereas some public TCRs were present in many individuals. In an earlier analysis of a few hundred of the donors, most TCR beta V segments were observed in productive rearrangements about 90% or about 30% of the time, broadly matching IMGT annotations. In a later analysis, several top co-occurrence clusters were reported to appear linked to parvovirus B19, influenza, CMV and Epstein-Barr virus. In a later analysis, most CMV-associated TCR beta chains were found to appear HLA-restricted, with HLA associations seemingly driven largely by CMV exposure. The earlier analysis of about 600 of the donors excluded 15 to 20 rarely observed V segments, including chromosome 9 orphons, because counts were too low. The classifier was reported to diagnose cytomegalovirus status with high specificity and sensitivity in both the original cohort and the validation cohort. An association between a missense DCLRE1C variant and V-gene and J-gene trimming of TCR beta chains was found in a later genetic analysis and replicated in an independent cohort. Because HLA typing was unavailable for some donors at each locus, only the typed subset was used in association tests. A cluster of highly shared sequence variants was judged likely to represent a technical artifact of the sequencing pipeline. A later genetic analysis reported fewer N-insertions in productive TCRs among donors in an Asian-associated ancestry cluster than the roughly 700-donor mean. At a false discovery rate of 0.05, a later analysis linked around 17,000 TCR beta sequences to specific HLA alleles. A further reported finding was that TCR beta sequences accurately predicted the HLA-A and HLA-B alleles for most subjects in the first cohort.

The sequence came from a female donor in good health and CMV-seronegative. Input material: PBMCs.

The CDR3 protein: CASSPPGRGETQYF. At the DNA level, the sequence is TGTGCCAGCTCACCACCGGGCAGGGGAGAGACCCAGTACTTC. The sequence is built from TRBV18 and TRBJ2-5, with a weak D call of TRBD1 (6 bases match). Including the terminal cysteine and phenylalanine, the CDR3 comprises 14 residues. The read is trimmed to its CDR3 DNA, 42 bases read in frame from base 1. Deletion took 0 bases off V and 4 bases off J, with a span of 9 bases between the germline ends. Via the germline V gene, CDR1 is KGHSH and CDR2 LQKENI.